This T cell receptor (beta chain) is drawn from a study of CD8 T cells in ankylosing spondylitis (dated by TCRdb to about 2017). Study-wide context: The study set out to find disease-linked TCR variants by profiling T cell receptor beta repertoires in ankylosing spondylitis patients and healthy donors. Peripheral blood was sampled, and synovial fluid was also collected from ankylosing spondylitis patients. The whole study cohort included some 100 healthy donors and some 27 ankylosing spondylitis patients.

For sequencing, an Illumina HiSeq 2500 was employed. Quantitative 5'-RACE with molecular barcodes was used to prepare TCR beta libraries. As for the original processing: Disease-linked TCR variants were identified with a new computational method built on a probabilistic model of VDJ rearrangement. TCRdb itself trimmed the public reads at Q25 with fastp, ran MiXCR and retained productive beta chains. Duplicate CDR3 protein sequences are folded into a single record with the most common DNA and genes. TCRdb, rather than the study authors, made the V and J calls. Recorded for this sample are around 150,000 distinct CDR3 sequences; 25% to 35% of them occurred a single time. The top ten hold 4.5% to 6% of the sample. Overall study results and their limits: Blood from ankylosing spondylitis patients appeared to be characterized by a TCR beta motif made up of under ten highly homologous amino acid variants. The disease-linked clones were reported as significantly enriched in matched synovial fluid samples from ankylosing spondylitis patients. Some of the motif variants had been reported before in the synovial fluid and blood of reactive arthritis patients, a finding that suggests common disease-initiation mechanisms. In peripheral blood, the disease-linked clones were found at relatively low frequencies and had a CD8+ phenotype.

Synovial fluid samples and blood samples obtained from the same ankylosing spondylitis patients were matched. Notes on this clonotype: Its target antigen remains unknown. No base quality information exists; no much larger clone differs at one position.

The CDR3 spans 15 residues, from the cysteine through the phenylalanine. Only CDR3 DNA is held: 45 bases, read in frame from base 1. CDR1 and CDR2 were assigned from the germline V gene (reference sequence) as SGHKS and YYEKEE. Trimming takes 0 bases from V and 10 bases from J, and the germline ends sit 14 bases apart. The source of this sequence is a male donor with ankylosing spondylitis. The material sequenced was synovial fluid, either unsorted or a sorted T cell fraction (not recorded which). Recombination connected TRBV5-5 to TRBJ1-6, with no confident D gene call. The bases are TGTGCCAGCAGCTTGGACCCTCAACTGGGATCACCCCTCCACTTT. This yields the protein CASSLDPQLGSPLHF.